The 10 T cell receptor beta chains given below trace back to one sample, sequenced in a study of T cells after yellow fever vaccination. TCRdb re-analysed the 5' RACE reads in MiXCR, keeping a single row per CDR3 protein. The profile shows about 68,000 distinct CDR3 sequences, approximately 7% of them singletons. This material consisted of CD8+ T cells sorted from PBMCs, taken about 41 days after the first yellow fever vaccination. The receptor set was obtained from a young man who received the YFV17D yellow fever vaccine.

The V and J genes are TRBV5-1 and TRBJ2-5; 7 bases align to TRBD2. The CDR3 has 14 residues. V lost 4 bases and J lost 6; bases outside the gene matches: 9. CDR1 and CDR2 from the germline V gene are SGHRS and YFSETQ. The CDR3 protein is CASSPGPGGKTQYF. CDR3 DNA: TGCGCCAGCAGCCCGGGACCCGGGGGGAAGACCCAGTACTTC.

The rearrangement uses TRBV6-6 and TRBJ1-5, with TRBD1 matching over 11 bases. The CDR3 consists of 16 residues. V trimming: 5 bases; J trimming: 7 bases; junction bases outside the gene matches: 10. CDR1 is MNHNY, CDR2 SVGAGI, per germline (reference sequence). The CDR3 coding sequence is TGTGCCAGCAGTGAGCCGGACAGGGGGCGAAAACAGCCCCAGCATTTT. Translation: CASSEPDRGRKQPQHF.

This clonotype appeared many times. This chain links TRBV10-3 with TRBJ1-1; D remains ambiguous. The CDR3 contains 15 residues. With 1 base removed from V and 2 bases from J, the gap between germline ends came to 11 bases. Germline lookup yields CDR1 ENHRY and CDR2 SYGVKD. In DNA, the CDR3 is TGTGCCATCAGTGAGTGGCCCAGCTTAAACACTGAAGCTTTCTTT. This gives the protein CAISEWPSLNTEAFF.

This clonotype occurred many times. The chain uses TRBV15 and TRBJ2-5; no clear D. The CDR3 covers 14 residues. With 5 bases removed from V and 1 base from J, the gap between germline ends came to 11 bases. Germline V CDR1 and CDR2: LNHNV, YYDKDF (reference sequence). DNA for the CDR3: TGTGCCACCAGCTCTGACTCACCCCAAGAGACCCAGTACTTC. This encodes CATSSDSPQETQYF.

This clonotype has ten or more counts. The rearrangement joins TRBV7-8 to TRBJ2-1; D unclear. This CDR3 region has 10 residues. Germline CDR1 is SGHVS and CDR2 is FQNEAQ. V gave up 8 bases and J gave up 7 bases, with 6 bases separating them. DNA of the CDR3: TGTGCCAGCGGTAGGAATGAGCAGTTCTTC. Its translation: CASGRNEQFF.

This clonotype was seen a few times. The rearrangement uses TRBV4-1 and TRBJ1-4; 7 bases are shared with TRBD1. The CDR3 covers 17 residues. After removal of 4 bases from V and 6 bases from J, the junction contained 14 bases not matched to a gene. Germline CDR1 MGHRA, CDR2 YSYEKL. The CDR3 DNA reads TGCGCCAGCAGCCTTCGGACGGGGACAGTCTCTGATGAAAAACTGTTTTTT. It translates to CASSLRTGTVSDEKLFF.

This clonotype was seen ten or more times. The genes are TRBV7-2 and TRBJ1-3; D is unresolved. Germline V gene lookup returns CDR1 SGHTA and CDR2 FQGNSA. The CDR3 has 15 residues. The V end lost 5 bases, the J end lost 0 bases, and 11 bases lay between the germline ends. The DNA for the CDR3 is TGTGCCAGCAGCCAGACATTGGGCTCTGGAAACACCATATATTTT. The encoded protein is CASSQTLGSGNTIYF.

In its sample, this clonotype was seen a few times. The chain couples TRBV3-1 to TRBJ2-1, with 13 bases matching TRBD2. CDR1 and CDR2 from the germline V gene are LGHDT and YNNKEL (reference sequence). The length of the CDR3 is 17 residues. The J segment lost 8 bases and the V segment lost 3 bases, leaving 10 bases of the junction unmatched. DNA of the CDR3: TGTGCCAGCAGCCACGCACCGGGACTAGCGGGGTTGGATGAGCAGTTCTTC. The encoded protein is CASSHAPGLAGLDEQFF.

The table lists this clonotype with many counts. The CDR3 is CASSELGGVGSYEQYF. The CDR3 DNA reads TGCGCCAGCAGTGAGCTAGGCGGGGTGGGATCCTACGAGCAGTACTTC. The genes are TRBV10-2 and TRBJ2-7, with D possibly being TRBD2 (6 bases). Per germline, CDR1 WSHSY and CDR2 SAAADI. V lost 2 bases, J lost 1 base, and 15 bases lay in between. The CDR3 has 16 residues.

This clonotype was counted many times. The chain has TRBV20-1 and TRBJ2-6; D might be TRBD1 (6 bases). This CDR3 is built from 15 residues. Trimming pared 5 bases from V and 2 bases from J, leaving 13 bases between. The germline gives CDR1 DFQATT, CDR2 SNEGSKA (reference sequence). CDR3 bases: TGCAGTGCTGTGGGACATTTGCCTGGGGCCAACGTCCTGACTTTC. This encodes CSAVGHLPGANVLTF.